The clone carrying this T cell receptor (beta chain) was seen more than once but under ten times. Its antigen is not identified. Unique-molecular-identifier-tagged TCR beta cDNA libraries were used. Each CDR3 protein gets one entry after TCRdb re-called the PCR reads with MiXCR. The repertoire includes approximately 260,000 distinct CDR3 sequences, approximately 34% of them detected once, and under 5.5% sits in the top ten. The sample comes from a study of post-analysis software for immune sequencing data. Study details: The patients showed relapsing-remitting, secondary progressive and progressive-relapsing multiple sclerosis courses.

The study, taken as a whole, reports: Significantly lower normalized Chao1 diversity was seen in multiple sclerosis patients than in controls. Relative to controls, patients had several TRBV segments at higher frequency, with TRBV5-6, TRBV5-1 and TRBV20-1 among these.

The V segment lost 4 bases and the J segment 4 bases; nucleotides outside the gene matches: 11. This CDR3 contains 17 residues. Germline V gene data show CDR1 as MDHEN and CDR2 as SYDVKM. This chain connects TRBV28 to TRBJ1-5, with 9 bases matching TRBD1. The sequence derives from a girl aged 10-17 years with multiple sclerosis. Sequencing was carried out using blood. Written as DNA, the CDR3 is TGTGCCAGCAGTTACAGGGGGCCCCTAACCAGTAATCAGCCCCAGCATTTT. Translation: CASSYRGPLTSNQPQHF.